This T cell receptor (beta chain) was identified during a study of T-cell reconstitution after alpha-beta-depleted transplantation in children. General study findings and limits: Elevated TCRbeta diversity at day 60 was traced, in some patients, to surviving recipient T cells and thymic progenitors.

This CDR3 comprises 11 residues. V dropped 4 bases and J dropped 8 bases, with 9 bases sitting between them. Germline-derived CDR1 and CDR2 are SQVTM and ANQGSEA. Molecular barcoding with unique molecular identifiers was used for the TCRbeta library. TCRdb analysed the PCR reads with MiXCR anew, one entry per CDR3 protein. Among about 200,000 distinct CDR3 sequences listed, 17% were seen once. As to this clonotype: Its antigen is as yet unknown.

The clonotype was recovered from a male patient aged 2 to 10 who had a stem cell transplant for acute lymphoblastic leukemia, so the T cells may come from the graft donor. Specimen: PBMCs, mostly from graft donor cells, collected 360 days after TCRalphabeta/CD19-depleted stem cell transplant. V usage is TRBV29-1 and J usage is TRBJ2-1; weak D call: TRBD1 (5 bases). CDR3 sequence: CSVGEQDEQFF. Written as DNA, the CDR3 is TGCAGCGTTGGCGAACAGGATGAGCAGTTCTTC.